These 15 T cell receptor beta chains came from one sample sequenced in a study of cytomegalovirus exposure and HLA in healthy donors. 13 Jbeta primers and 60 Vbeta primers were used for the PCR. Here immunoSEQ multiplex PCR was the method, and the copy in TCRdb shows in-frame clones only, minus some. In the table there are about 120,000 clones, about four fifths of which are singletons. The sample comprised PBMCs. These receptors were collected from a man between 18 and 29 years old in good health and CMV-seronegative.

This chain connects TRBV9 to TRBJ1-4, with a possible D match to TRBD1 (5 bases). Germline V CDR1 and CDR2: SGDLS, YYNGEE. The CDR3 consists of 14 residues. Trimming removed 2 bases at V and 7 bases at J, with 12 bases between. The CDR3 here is CASSVGQLGEKLFF. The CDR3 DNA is TGTGCCAGCAGCGTCGGACAACTGGGTGAAAAACTGTTTTTT.

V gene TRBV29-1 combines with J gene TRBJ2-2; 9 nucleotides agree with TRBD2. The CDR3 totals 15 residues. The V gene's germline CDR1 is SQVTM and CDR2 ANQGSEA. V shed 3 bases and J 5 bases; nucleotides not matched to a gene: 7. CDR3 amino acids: CSVDLGTSSTGELFF. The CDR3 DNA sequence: TGCAGCGTTGATTTGGGGACTAGCTCGACCGGGGAGCTGTTTTTT.

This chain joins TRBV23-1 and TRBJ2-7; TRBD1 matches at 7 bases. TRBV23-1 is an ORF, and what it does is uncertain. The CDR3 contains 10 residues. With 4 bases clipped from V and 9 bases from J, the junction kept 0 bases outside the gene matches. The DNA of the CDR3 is TGCGCCAGCAGTCCAGGGGGGCAGTACGTC. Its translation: CASSPGGQYV.

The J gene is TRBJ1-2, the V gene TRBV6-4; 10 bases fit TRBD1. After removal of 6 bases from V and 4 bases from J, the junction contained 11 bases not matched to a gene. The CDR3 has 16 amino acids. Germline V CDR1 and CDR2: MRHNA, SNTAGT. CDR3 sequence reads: CASSRSPGQGTYGYTF. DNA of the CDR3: TGTGCCAGCAGCCGGAGTCCGGGACAGGGGACCTATGGCTACACCTTC.

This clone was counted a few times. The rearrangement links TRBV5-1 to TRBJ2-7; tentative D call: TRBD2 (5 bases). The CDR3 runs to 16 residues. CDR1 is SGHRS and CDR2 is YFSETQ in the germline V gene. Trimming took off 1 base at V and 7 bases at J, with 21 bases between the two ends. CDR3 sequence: CASSLRVVGNRGEQYF. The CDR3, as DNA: TGCGCCAGCAGCTTGAGGGTTGTGGGCAATCGGGGAGAGCAGTACTTC.

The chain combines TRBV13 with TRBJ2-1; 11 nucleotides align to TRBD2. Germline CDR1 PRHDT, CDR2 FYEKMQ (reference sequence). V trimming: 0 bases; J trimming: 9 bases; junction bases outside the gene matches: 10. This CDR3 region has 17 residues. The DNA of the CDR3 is TGTGCCAGCAGCTTAGGGGAACTAGCGGGAGTGAAGATTGAGCAGTTCTTC. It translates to CASSLGELAGVKIEQFF. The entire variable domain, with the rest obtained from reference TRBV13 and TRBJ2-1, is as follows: AAGVIQSPRHLIKEKRETATLKCYPIPRHDTVYWYQQGPGQDPQFLISFYEKMQSDKGSIPDRFSAQQFSDYHSELNMSSLELGDSALYFCASSLGELAGVKIEQFFGPGTRLTVL.

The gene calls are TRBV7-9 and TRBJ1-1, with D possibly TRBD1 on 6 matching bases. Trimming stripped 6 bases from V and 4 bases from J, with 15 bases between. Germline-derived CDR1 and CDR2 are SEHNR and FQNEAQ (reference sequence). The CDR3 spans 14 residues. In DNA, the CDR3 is TGTGCCAGCAGTATTAGGCAGGGGAGCACTGAAGCTTTCTTT. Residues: CASSIRQGSTEAFF.

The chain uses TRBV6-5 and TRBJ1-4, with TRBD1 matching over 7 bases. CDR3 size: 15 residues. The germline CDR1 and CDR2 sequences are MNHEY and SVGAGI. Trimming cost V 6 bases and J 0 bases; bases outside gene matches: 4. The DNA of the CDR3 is TGTGCCAGCAGCGACAGGGCCGCAACTAATGAAAAACTGTTTTTT. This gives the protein CASSDRAATNEKLFF.

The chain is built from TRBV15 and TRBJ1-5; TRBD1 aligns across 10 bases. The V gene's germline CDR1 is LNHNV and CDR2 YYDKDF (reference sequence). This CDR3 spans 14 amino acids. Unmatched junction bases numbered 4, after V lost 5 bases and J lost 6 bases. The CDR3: CATSGDRGRQPQHF. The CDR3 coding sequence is TGTGCCACCAGCGGGGACAGGGGACGTCAGCCCCAGCATTTT.

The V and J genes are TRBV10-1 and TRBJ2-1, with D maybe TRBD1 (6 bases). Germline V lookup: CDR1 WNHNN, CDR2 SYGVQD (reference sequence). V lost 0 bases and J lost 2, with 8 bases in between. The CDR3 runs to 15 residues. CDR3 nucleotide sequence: TGCGCCAGCAGTGAGTCGTCAGGGGCCTACAATGAGCAGTTCTTC. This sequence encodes CASSESSGAYNEQFF.

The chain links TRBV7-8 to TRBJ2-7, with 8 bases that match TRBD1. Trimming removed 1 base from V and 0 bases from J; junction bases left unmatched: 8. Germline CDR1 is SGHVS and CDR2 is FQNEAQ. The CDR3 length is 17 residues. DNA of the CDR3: TGTGCCAGCAGCTTAGAGGGCAGGGGGCTTGTCTCCTACGAGCAGTACTTC. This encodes CASSLEGRGLVSYEQYF.

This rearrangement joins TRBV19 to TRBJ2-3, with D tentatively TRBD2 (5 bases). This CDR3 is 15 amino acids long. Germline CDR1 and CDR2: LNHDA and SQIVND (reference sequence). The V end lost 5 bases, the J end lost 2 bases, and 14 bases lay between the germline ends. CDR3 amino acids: CASSPREFITDTQYF. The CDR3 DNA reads TGTGCCAGTAGTCCCCGGGAATTTATCACAGATACGCAGTATTTT.

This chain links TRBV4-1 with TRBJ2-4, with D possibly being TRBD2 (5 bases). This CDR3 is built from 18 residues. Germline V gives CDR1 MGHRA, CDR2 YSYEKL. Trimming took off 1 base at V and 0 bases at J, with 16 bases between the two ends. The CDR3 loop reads CASSQGLILEGAKNIQYF. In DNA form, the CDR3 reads TGCGCCAGCAGCCAAGGACTTATACTAGAAGGAGCCAAAAACATTCAGTACTTC.

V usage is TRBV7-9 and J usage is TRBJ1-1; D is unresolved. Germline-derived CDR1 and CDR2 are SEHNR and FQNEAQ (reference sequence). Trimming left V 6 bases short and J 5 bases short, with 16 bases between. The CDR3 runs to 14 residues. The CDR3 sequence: CASREDMSRTEAFF. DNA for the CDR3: TGTGCCAGCAGGGAAGACATGAGTCGGACTGAAGCTTTCTTT.

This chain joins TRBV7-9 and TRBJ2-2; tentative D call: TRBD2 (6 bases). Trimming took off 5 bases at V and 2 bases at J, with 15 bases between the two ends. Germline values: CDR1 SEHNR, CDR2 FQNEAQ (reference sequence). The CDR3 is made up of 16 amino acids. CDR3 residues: CASSPIEGGNTGELFF. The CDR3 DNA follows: TGTGCCAGCAGCCCAATCGAGGGAGGTAACACCGGGGAGCTGTTTTTT.